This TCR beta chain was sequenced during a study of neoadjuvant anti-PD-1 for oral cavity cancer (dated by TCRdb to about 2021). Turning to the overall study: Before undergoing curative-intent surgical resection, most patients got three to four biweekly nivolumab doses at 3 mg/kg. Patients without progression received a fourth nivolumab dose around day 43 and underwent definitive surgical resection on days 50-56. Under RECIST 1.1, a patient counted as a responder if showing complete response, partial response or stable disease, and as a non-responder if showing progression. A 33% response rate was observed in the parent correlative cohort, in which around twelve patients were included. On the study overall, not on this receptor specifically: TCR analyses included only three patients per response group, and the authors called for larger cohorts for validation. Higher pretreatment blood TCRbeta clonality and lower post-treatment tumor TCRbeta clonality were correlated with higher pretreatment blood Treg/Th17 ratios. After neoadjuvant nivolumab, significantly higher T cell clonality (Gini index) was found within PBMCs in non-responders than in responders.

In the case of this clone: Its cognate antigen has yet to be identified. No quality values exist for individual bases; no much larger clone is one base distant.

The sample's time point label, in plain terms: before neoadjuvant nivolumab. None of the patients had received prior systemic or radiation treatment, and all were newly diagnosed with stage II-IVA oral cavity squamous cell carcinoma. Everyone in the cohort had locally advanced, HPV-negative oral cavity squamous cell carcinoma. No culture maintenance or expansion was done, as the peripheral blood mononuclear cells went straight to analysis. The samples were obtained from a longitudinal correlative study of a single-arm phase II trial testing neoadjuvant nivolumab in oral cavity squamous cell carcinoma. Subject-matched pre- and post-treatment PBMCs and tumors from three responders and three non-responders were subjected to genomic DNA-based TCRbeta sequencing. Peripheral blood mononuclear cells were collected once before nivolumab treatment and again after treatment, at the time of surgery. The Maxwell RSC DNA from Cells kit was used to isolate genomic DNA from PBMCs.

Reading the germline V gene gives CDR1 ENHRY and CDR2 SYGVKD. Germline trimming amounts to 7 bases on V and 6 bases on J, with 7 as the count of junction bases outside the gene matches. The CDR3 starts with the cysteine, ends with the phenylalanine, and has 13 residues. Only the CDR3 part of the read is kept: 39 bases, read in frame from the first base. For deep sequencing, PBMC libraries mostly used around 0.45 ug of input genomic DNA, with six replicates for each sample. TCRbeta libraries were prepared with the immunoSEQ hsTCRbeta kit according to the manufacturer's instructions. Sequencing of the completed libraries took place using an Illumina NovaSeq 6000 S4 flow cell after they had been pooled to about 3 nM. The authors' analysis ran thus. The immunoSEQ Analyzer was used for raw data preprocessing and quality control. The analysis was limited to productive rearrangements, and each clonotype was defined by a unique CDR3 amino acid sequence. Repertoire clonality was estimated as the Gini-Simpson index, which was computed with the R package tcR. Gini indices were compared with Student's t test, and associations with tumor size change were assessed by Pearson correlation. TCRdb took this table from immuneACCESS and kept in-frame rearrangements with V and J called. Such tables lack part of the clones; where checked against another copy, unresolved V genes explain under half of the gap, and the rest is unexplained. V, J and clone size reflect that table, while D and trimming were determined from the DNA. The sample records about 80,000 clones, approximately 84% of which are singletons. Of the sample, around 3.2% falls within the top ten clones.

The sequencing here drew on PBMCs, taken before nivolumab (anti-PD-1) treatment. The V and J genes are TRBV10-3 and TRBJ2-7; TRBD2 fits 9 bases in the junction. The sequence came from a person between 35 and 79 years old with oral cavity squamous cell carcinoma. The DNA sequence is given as TGTGCCATCAATAGCGGGAGAGGTGGCGAGCAGTACTTC. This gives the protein CAINSGRGGEQYF.